There are many counts of the clone carrying this T cell receptor beta chain. Antigen unknown. This specimen belongs to a study of T cells in Graves' hyperthyroidism and ophthalmopathy. About the study: Peripheral blood was secured at the point of initial diagnosis, before any treatment.

There were TCR beta CDR3 regions amplified from RNA transcripts. The HTBI primer set was used in a first-round RT-PCR of the TCR CDR3. TCRdb analysed the multiplex PCR reads with MiXCR anew, one entry per CDR3 protein. The table has a few hundred thousand distinct CDR3 sequences, around 13% seen once. CDR3 length: 14 residues. The V gene's germline CDR1 is DFQATT and CDR2 SNEGSKA (reference sequence). V was shortened by 1 base and J by 3 bases, with 9 bases between the two germline ends. Overall study results and limits: Most thyroid clonotypes expanded above 0.001 appeared in blood too. In the analysis, a 13 V-J model separated ophthalmopathy from stable hyperthyroidism.

Stable Graves' hyperthyroidism denoted no ophthalmopathy progression over 18 months. The chain recombines TRBV20-1 with TRBJ2-2; D gene ambiguous. The specimen sequenced was blood. The clonotype originates from a woman aged 40 to 50 with Graves' hyperthyroidism. The CDR3 loop reads CSARGRYDTGELFF. The CDR3, as DNA: TGCAGTGCTAGAGGGCGGTACGACACCGGGGAGCTGTTTTTT.